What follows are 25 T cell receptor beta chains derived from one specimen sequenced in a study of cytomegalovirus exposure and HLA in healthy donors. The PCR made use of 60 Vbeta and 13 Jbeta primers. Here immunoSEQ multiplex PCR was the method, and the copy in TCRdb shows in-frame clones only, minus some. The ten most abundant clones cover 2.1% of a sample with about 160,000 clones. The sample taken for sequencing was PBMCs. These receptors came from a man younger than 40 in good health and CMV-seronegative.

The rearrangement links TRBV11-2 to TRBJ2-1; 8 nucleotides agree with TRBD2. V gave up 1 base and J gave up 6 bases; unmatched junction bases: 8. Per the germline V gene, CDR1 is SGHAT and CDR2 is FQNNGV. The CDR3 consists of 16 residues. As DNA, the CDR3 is TGTGCCAGCAGCTTAGCCCGGGGGGGGGAGACCAATGAGCAGTTCTTC. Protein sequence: CASSLARGGETNEQFF.

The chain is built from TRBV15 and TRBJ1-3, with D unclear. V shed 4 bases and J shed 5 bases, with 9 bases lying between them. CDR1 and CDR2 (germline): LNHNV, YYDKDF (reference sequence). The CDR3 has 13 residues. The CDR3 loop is CATSIRVRNTIYF. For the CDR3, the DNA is TGTGCCACCAGCATACGGGTCAGAAACACCATATATTTT.

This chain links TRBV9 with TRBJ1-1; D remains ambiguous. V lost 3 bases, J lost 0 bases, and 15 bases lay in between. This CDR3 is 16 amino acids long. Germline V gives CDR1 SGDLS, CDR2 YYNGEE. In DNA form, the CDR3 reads TGTGCCAGCAGCGCTGGCTTTGGGAGATTGAACACTGAAGCTTTCTTT. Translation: CASSAGFGRLNTEAFF.

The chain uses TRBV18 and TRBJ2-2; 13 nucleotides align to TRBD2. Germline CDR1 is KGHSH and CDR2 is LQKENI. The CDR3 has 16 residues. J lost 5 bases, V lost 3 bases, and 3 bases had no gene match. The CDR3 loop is CASSPGLAGRTGELFF. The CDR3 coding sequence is TGTGCCAGCTCACCGGGACTAGCGGGAAGAACCGGGGAGCTGTTTTTT. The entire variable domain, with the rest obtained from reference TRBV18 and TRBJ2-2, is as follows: NAGVMQNPRHLVRRRGQEARLRCSPMKGHSHVYWYRQLPEEGLKFMVYLQKENIIDESGMPKERFSAEFPKEGPSILRIQQVVRGDSAAYFCASSPGLAGRTGELFFGEGSRLTVL.

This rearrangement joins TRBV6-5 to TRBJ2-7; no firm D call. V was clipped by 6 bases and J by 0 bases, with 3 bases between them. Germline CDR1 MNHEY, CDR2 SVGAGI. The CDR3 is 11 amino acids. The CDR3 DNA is TGTGCCAGCAGCCACTCCTACGAGCAGTACTTC. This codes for CASSHSYEQYF.

The CDR3 DNA is TGCAGCGTTGCGGGGCGGGAGAGTATCAGAGAGACCCAGTACTTC. Encoded protein: CSVAGRESIRETQYF. The chain carries TRBV29-1 and TRBJ2-5; TRBD2 agrees at 7 bases. CDR3 length: 15 residues. The V gene end was trimmed by 4 bases and the J gene end by 4 bases; junction bases not matched to a gene: 12. From germline, CDR1 is SQVTM and CDR2 ANQGSEA.

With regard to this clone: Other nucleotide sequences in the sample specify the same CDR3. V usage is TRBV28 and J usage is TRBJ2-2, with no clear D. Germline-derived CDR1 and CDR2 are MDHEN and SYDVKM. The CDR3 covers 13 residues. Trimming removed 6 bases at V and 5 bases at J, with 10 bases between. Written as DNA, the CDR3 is TGTGCCAGCAGCCTCGGGTATACCGGGGAGCTGTTTTTT. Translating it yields CASSLGYTGELFF.

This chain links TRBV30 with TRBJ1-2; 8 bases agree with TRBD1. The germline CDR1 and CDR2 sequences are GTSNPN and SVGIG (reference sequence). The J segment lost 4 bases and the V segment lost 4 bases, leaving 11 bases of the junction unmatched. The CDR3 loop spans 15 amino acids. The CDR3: CAWTRGNTGGYGYTF. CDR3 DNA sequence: TGTGCCTGGACTAGGGGCAATACAGGGGGCTATGGCTACACCTTC.

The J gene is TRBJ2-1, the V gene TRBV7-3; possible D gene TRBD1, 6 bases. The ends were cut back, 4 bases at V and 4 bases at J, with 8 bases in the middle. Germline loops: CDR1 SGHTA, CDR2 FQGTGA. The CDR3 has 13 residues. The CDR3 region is CASSSGQYNEQFF. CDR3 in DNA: TGTGCCAGCAGCTCAGGACAGTACAATGAGCAGTTCTTC.

Written as DNA, the CDR3 is TGTGCCAGCAGCGCAGGGACTGGCTTAGGAACCTTCTTC. Encoded protein: CASSAGTGLGTFF. The rearrangement uses TRBV9 and TRBJ2-1, with D possibly matching TRBD2 (6 bases). The germline CDR1 and CDR2 sequences are SGDLS and YYNGEE. V lost 3 bases to trimming and J lost 16 bases, with 20 bases between them. This CDR3 contains 13 residues.

This CDR3 is CASSRTGGEGTQYF. For the CDR3, the DNA is TGTGCCAGCAGCAGGACAGGGGGCGAGGGGACCCAGTACTTC. The J gene is TRBJ2-5, the V gene TRBV7-9; 11 bases are a match to TRBD1. CDR3 length equals 14 residues. Germline V gene sequence: CDR1 SEHNR, CDR2 FQNEAQ (reference sequence). V lost 5 bases to trimming and J lost 7 bases; unmatched junction nucleotides: 6.

CDR3 sequence reads: CASSYSGDSSGNTIYF. The CDR3 DNA reads TGTGCCAGCAGTTACTCGGGGGACAGCTCTGGAAACACCATATATTTT. The chain carries TRBV6-5 and TRBJ1-3, with TRBD1 matching 7 bases. Germline loops: CDR1 MNHEY, CDR2 SVGAGI. V was pared by 0 bases and J by 0 bases, with 2 bases of the junction left unmatched. The CDR3 loop spans 16 amino acids.

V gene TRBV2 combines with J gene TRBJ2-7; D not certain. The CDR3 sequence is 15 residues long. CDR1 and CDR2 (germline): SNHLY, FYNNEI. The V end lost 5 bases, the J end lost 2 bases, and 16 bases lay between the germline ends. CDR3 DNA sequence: TGTGCCAGCAGTCCCAGTTGGAGTACCACCTACGAGCAGTACTTC. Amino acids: CASSPSWSTTYEQYF. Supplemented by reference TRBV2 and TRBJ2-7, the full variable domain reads EPEVTQTPSHQVTQMGQEVILRCVPISNHLYFYWYRQILGQKVEFLVSFYNNEISEKSEIFDDQFSVERPDGSNFTLKIRSTKLEDSAMYFCASSPSWSTTYEQYFGPGTRLTVT.

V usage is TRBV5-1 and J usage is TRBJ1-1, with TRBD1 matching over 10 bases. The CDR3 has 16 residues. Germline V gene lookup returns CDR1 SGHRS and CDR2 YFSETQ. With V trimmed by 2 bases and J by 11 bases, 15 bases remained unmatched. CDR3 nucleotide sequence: TGCGCCAGCAGCTTCGACAGGGGGCGTGTGGATCAAGGCGCTTTCTTT. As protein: CASSFDRGRVDQGAFF.

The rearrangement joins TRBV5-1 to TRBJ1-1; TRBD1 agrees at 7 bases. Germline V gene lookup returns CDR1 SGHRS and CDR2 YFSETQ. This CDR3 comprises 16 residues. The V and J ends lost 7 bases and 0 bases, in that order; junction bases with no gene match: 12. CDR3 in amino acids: CASSETGPLMNTEAFF. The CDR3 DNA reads TGCGCCAGCTCAGAGACAGGGCCACTCATGAACACTGAAGCTTTCTTT.

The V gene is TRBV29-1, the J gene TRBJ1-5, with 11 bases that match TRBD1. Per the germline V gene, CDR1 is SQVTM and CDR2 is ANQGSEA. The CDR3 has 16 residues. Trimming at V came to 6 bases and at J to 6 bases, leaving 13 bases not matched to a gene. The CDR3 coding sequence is TGCAGCGTGACAGTTACCTCCGGGACAGGGGGTCAGCCCCAGCATTTT. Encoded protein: CSVTVTSGTGGQPQHF.

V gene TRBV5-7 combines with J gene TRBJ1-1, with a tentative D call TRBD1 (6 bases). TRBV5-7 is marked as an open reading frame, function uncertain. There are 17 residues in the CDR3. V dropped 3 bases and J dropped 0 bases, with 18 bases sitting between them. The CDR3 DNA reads TGTGCCAGCAGCTCAAACATCCACAGGGCAATGAACACTGAAGCTTTCTTT. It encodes CASSSNIHRAMNTEAFF.

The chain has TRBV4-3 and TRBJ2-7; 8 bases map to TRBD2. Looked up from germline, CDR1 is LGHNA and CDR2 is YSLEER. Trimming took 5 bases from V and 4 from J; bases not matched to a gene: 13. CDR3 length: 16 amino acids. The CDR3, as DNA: TGCGCCAGCAGCAACAATGGATTAGCGGGGCCTTACGAGCAGTACTTC. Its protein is CASSNNGLAGPYEQYF.

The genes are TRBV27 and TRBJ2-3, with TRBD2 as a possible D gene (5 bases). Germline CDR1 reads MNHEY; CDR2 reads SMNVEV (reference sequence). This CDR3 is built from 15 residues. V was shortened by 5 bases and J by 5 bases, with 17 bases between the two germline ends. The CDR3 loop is CASSRRSYGEDTQYF. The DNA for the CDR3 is TGTGCCAGCAGTCGCCGGAGTTACGGGGAAGATACGCAGTATTTT.

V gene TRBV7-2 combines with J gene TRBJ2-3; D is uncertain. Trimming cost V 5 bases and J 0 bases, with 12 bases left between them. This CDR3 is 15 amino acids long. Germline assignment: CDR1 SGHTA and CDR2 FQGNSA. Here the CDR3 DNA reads TGTGCCAGCAGCCTCAACTCCCCTAGCACAGATACGCAGTATTTT. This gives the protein CASSLNSPSTDTQYF.

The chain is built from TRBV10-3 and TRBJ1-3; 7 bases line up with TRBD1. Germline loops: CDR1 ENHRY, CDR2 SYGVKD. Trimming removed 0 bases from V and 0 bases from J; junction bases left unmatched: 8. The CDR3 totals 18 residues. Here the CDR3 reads CAISESRGEMDSGNTIYF. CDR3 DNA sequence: TGTGCCATCAGTGAGTCCAGGGGGGAGATGGACTCTGGAAACACCATATATTTT.

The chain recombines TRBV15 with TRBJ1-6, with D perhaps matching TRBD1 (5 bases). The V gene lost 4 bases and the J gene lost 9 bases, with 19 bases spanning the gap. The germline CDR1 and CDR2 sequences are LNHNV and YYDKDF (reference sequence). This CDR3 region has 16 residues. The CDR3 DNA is TGTGCCACCAGCACTGGACAATTCGGCGTCAGTTCACCCCTCCACTTT. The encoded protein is CATSTGQFGVSSPLHF.

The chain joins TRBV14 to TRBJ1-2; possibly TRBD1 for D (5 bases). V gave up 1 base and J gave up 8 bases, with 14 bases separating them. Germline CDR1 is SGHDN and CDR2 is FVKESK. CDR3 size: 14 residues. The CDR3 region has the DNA TGTGCCAGCAGCCAAGGACAGACTCTGGGCGGCTACACCTTC. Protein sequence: CASSQGQTLGGYTF. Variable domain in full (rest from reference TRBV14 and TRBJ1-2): EAGVTQFPSHSVIEKGQTVTLRCDPISGHDNLYWYRRVMGKEIKFLLHFVKESKQDESGMPNNRFLAERTGGTYSTLKVQPAELEDSGVYFCASSQGQTLGGYTFGSGTRLTVV.

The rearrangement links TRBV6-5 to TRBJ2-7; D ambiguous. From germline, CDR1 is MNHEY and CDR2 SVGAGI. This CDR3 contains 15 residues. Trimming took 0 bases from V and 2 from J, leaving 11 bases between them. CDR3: CASSYSPTHAYEQYF. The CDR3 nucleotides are TGTGCCAGCAGTTACTCTCCCACTCATGCCTACGAGCAGTACTTC.

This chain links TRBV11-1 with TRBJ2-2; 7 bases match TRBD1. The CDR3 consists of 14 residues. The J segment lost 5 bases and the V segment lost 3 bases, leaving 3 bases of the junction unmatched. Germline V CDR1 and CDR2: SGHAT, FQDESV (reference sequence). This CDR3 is CASSLRQGTGELFF. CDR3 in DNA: TGTGCCAGCAGCTTGAGACAGGGAACCGGGGAGCTGTTTTTT. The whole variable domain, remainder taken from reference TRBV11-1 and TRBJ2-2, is EAEVAQSPRYKITEKSQAVAFWCDPISGHATLYWYRQILGQGPELLVQFQDESVVDDSQLPKDRFSAERLKGVDSTLKIQPAELGDSAMYLCASSLRQGTGELFFGEGSRLTVL.